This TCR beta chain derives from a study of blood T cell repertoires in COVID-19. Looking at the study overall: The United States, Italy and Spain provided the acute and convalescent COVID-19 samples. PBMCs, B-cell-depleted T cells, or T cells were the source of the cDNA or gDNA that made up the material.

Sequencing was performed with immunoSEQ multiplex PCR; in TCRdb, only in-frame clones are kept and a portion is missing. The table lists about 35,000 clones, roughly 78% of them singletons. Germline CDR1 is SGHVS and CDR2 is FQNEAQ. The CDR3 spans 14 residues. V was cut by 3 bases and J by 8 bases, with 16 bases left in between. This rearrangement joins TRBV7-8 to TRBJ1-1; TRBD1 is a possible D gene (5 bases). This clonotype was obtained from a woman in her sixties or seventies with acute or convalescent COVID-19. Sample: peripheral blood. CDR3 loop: CASSFLGPGGEAFF. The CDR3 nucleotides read TGTGCCAGCAGCTTCTTGGGACCCGGGGGGGAAGCTTTCTTT. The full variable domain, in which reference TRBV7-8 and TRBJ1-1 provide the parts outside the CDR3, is GAGVSQSPRYKVAKRGQDVALRCDPISGHVSLFWYQQALGQGPEFLTYFQNEAQLDKSGLPSDRFFAERPEGSVSTLKIQRTQQEDSAVYLCASSFLGPGGEAFFGQGTRLTVV.